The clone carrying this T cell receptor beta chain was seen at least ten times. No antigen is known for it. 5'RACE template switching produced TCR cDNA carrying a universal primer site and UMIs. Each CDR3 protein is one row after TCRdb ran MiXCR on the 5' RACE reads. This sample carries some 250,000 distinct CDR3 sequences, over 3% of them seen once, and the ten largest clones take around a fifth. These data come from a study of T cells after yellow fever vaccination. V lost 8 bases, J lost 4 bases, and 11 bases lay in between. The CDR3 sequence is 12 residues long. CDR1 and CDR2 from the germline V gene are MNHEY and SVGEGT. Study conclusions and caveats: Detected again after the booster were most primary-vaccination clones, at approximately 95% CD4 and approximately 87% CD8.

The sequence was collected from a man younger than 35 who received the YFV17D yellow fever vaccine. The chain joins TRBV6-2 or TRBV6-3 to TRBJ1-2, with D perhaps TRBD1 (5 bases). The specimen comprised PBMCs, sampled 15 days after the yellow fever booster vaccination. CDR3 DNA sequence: TGTGCCAGCGCGACGGGACTCTATGGCTACACCTTC. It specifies CASATGLYGYTF.